A single T cell receptor beta chain is shown here with its context. This CDR3 spans 15 amino acids. V was pared by 5 bases and J by 4 bases, with 7 bases of the junction left unmatched. The V gene's germline CDR1 is MNHEY and CDR2 SVGEGT. These data belong to a study of blood T cell repertoires in COVID-19. Study-level information: There were acute and convalescent COVID-19 samples, and they came from the United States, Italy and Spain.

Authors' analysis steps: Reference gene primers were amplified, and this amplification served to estimate nucleated cell counts. Sequencing used immunoSEQ multiplex PCR; TCRdb keeps in-frame clones, though not all of them. V and J calls and clone size are copied from that table; D and trimming were computed from the DNA. The table has roughly 52,000 clones, 89% seen once. The TCR originated in a human donor in a cohort sampled during active COVID-19. The V and J genes are TRBV6-2 or TRBV6-3 and TRBJ2-3, with 9 bases aligning to TRBD2. The sequenced material came from peripheral blood. The chain's CDR3 is CASSSEAGGPDTQYF. DNA for the CDR3: TGTGCCAGCAGTAGCGAGGCGGGGGGGCCAGATACGCAGTATTTT.